The clone carrying this T cell receptor (beta chain) was seen ten or more times. Its antigen is as yet unknown. This sample was taken from a study of neurological immune-mediated disorders. Study outcomes and limitations: The absence of any CDR3 amino acid sequence shared by expanded clones across subjects suggests that repertoires were private in all groups.

V lost 5 bases to trimming and J lost 4 bases, with 8 bases between them. In germline, CDR1 is LNHNV, CDR2 YYDKDF (reference sequence). The CDR3 contains 12 residues. One entry per CDR3 protein, called by TCRdb with MiXCR from the 5' RACE reads. The repertoire consists of tens of thousands of distinct CDR3 sequences, with 2% to 2.5% occurring once and the leading ten covering roughly 2.5%. This clonotype was obtained from a woman in her forties or fifties with multiple sclerosis. The source material was PBMCs. The chain uses TRBV15 and TRBJ1-2; D remains ambiguous. The CDR3 sequence is CATSPDGYGYTF. CDR3 DNA: TGTGCCACCAGCCCGGACGGCTATGGCTACACCTTC.